This is a list of T cell receptor beta chains from one sample in a study of identical twins. MiXCR was run by TCRdb on the 5' RACE reads, yielding one entry per CDR3 protein. The data hold more than 400,000 distinct CDR3 sequences, with roughly 15% observed a single time. This sample was also put to use in a study of yellow fever vaccine responses in identical twins.

The sequenced material came from CD4+ T cells sorted from blood. The receptors shown here come from a woman younger than 30 in good health. Both conserved end residues are part of each CDR3. The D gene is left open where the match is weak. Size values are once, few and many counts, or a class for expanded clones, and some rows have none.

d_call	v_call	clone_size	j_call	cdr3_aa
TRBD2	TRBV29-1	many	TRBJ2-1	CSVEGHPSGAYNEQFF
TRBD2	TRBV3-1	-	TRBJ2-1	CASSQGLAGAGEQFF
-	TRBV5-1	few	TRBJ2-1	CASRGDAYNEQFF
-	TRBV20-1	-	TRBJ2-7	CSARDPGGGAYEQYF
-	TRBV3-1	few	TRBJ1-1	CASSQDLAIAEAFF
TRBD2	TRBV9	few	TRBJ2-2	CASSVVALAVLAPGELFF
-	TRBV20-1	few	TRBJ2-1	CSASHLGGSWYNEQFF
-	TRBV19	-	TRBJ2-1	CASSSGPNGGEQFF
-	TRBV2	-	TRBJ1-5	CASGGPANQPQHF
TRBD1	TRBV20-1	few	TRBJ2-3	CSATTGTGGGDTQYF
TRBD1	TRBV5-1	-	TRBJ1-3	CASSLGDRGSGNTIYF
-	TRBV20-1	-	TRBJ1-1	CSASTGPTNTEAFF
-	TRBV28	-	TRBJ1-2	CASSLRGALYGYTF
TRBD2	TRBV11-3	-	TRBJ2-1	CASSLKGSGTLYNEQFF
TRBD1	TRBV2	-	TRBJ1-4	CASSEWTGNGKLFF
-	TRBV5-1	many	TRBJ2-1	CASSPTLGVSNEQFF